The TCR beta chain described here comes from a study of identical twins. Findings and caveats of the study: With beta out-of-frame sequences, excess sharing by twins was weaker. Low generation probability was overrepresented in out-of-frame alpha sequences shared by twins.

The CDR3 is made up of 16 amino acids. Germline values: CDR1 LGHNT, CDR2 FRNRAP. V was pared by 3 bases and J by 11 bases, with 14 bases of the junction left unmatched. Points on this clonotype: Its antigen is still unknown.

A universal primer site arose from template switching, and cDNA bore unique molecular identifiers. TCRdb analysed the 5' RACE reads with MiXCR anew, one entry per CDR3 protein. The data show roughly 1,500,000 distinct CDR3 sequences, 32% seen once. The sample consisted of cord blood. The V and J genes are TRBV12-5 and TRBJ2-5; 11 bases match TRBD2. The source of this sequence is a newborn girl in good health. The CDR3 sequence: CASGLISGRARDEQYF. The CDR3, as DNA: TGTGCTAGTGGTTTAATTAGCGGGAGGGCTCGGGATGAGCAGTACTTC.